These 16 T cell receptor beta chains originate from one sample sequenced in a study of response to subunit inactivated influenza vaccine. One entry per CDR3 protein, called by TCRdb with MiXCR from the RT-PCR reads. The sample lists 500,000 to 550,000 distinct CDR3 sequences; roughly 7.6% were seen once. The sample in question was PBMCs from blood, obtained roughly 24 months after vaccination. These TCRs come from a man between 50 and 69 years old who received an inactivated influenza vaccine.

This clonotype has a count of ten or more. The rearrangement links TRBV28 to TRBJ2-3; 10 positions agree with TRBD1. CDR1 and CDR2 from the germline V gene are MDHEN and SYDVKM. With 2 bases clipped from V and 1 base from J, the junction kept 3 bases outside the gene matches. This CDR3 is built from 16 residues. DNA of the CDR3: TGTGCCAGCAGTTTAACCGGGACAGGGGGCACAGATACGCAGTATTTT. It codes for CASSLTGTGGTDTQYF.

This clonotype was detected only a few times. This sequence joins TRBV9 and TRBJ2-1; 8 bases line up with TRBD2. J lost 4 bases, V lost 4 bases, and 7 bases had no gene match. The CDR3 covers 15 residues. Germline V gene sequence: CDR1 SGDLS, CDR2 YYNGEE. CDR3 DNA: TGTGCCAGCAGCTCCGACCCTAGCGGGTACAATGAGCAGTTCTTC. Translation gives CASSSDPSGYNEQFF.

The gene calls are TRBV20-1 and TRBJ2-1; possible D gene TRBD2, 5 bases. The V end was cut by 6 bases, the J end by 3 bases, with 15 bases between. This CDR3 is 14 amino acids long. Germline loops: CDR1 DFQATT, CDR2 SNEGSKA (reference sequence). This CDR3 reads CSAEDGLYYNEQFF. DNA of the CDR3: TGCAGTGCGGAGGACGGACTTTACTACAATGAGCAGTTCTTC.

This clonotype has at least ten counts. The chain couples TRBV5-1 to TRBJ2-3; D is unclear. The CDR3 is made up of 13 amino acids. Germline V gene data show CDR1 as SGHRS and CDR2 as YFSETQ. V lost 4 bases and J 1 base, leaving 7 bases between the germline ends. Written as DNA, the CDR3 is TGCGCCAGCAGCCCCTCGGGCACAGATACGCAGTATTTT. Its protein product is CASSPSGTDTQYF. Combining the CDR3 with reference TRBV5-1 and TRBJ2-3 gives the whole variable domain KAGVTQTPRYLIKTRGQQVTLSCSPISGHRSVSWYQQTPGQGLQFLFEYFSETQRNKGNFPGRFSGRQFSNSRSEMNVSTLELGDSALYLCASSPSGTDTQYFGPGTRLTVL.

In its sample, this clonotype was seen a few times. This rearrangement joins TRBV24-1 to TRBJ1-5, with 11 bases matching TRBD1. The germline V gene encodes CDR1 KGHDR and CDR2 SFDVKD. Losses at the gene ends were 9 bases for V and 0 bases for J; bases not matched to a gene: 6. This CDR3 is 16 amino acids long. The DNA for the CDR3 is TGTGCCACCGGGGACAGGGGGAACTATAGCAATCAGCCCCAGCATTTT. Translating gives CATGDRGNYSNQPQHF.

This chain links TRBV5-1 with TRBJ2-5, with D tentatively TRBD2 (6 bases). The CDR3 runs to 16 residues. Trimming cost V 6 bases and J 0 bases, with 18 bases left between them. The germline gives CDR1 SGHRS, CDR2 YFSETQ. CDR3 region: CASKPGSGLYQETQYF. DNA of the CDR3: TGCGCCAGCAAACCCGGGAGCGGTTTGTACCAAGAGACCCAGTACTTC.

This clonotype was seen many times. The chain links TRBV6-6 to TRBJ2-7; D not resolved. CDR3 size: 11 residues. V shed 6 bases and J shed 5 bases, with 8 bases lying between them. CDR1 and CDR2 from the germline V gene are MNHNY and SVGAGI (reference sequence). CDR3 in amino acids: CASSRGDEQYF. The CDR3 bases are TGTGCCAGCAGCCGTGGGGACGAGCAGTACTTC.

This clonotype was counted a few times. The rearrangement uses TRBV10-1 and TRBJ2-2, with 10 nucleotides matching TRBD1. J lost 6 bases, V lost 10 bases, and 11 bases had no gene match. The germline gives CDR1 WNHNN, CDR2 SYGVQD (reference sequence). The CDR3 length is 15 residues. The CDR3: CANIRDRGHPGELFF. The CDR3, as DNA: TGCGCCAACATCCGGGACAGGGGTCATCCCGGGGAGCTGTTTTTT.

The rearrangement links TRBV18 to TRBJ1-5; 8 bases are shared with TRBD1. CDR3 length equals 16 residues. The germline CDR1 and CDR2 sequences are KGHSH and LQKENI. J was trimmed by 1 base and V by 2 bases; bases with no gene match: 4. CDR3: CASSPTTGGSNQPQHF. The CDR3 bases are TGTGCCAGCTCACCAACTACAGGGGGAAGCAATCAGCCCCAGCATTTT.

This clonotype was seen repeatedly, ten times or more. The chain recombines TRBV29-1 with TRBJ2-7; D call uncertain. Germline V gene data show CDR1 as SQVTM and CDR2 as ANQGSEA. The CDR3 has 11 residues. Trimming left V 8 bases short and J 0 bases short, with 8 bases between. The CDR3 sequence is CSRKGSYEQYF. The CDR3, as DNA: TGCAGCCGAAAGGGCTCCTACGAGCAGTACTTC.

The CDR3 sequence: CASTETGWGETQYF. CDR3 nucleotide sequence: TGTGCCAGCACTGAGACAGGGTGGGGAGAGACCCAGTACTTC. The V and J genes are TRBV25-1 and TRBJ2-5; 7 bases fit TRBD1. CDR3 length: 14 residues. The V gene's germline CDR1 is MGHDK and CDR2 SYGVNS. The J segment lost 4 bases and the V segment lost 7 bases, leaving 9 bases of the junction unmatched.

Many counts were recorded for this clonotype. This chain uses TRBV20-1 with TRBJ2-3, with 8 bases fitting TRBD1. Germline V gives CDR1 DFQATT, CDR2 SNEGSKA (reference sequence). This CDR3 is built from 13 residues. V gave up 3 bases and J gave up 11 bases; unmatched junction bases: 10. CDR3 DNA: TGCAGTGCTAGGAGCCCCACAGGGGGGTTGCAGTATTTT. Translating it yields CSARSPTGGLQYF.

This clonotype appeared a few times. This rearrangement joins TRBV11-1 to TRBJ1-2; unclear D gene. The V gene's germline CDR1 is SGHAT and CDR2 FQDESV (reference sequence). V lost 5 bases to trimming and J lost 0 bases, with 7 bases between them. The CDR3 contains 13 residues. CDR3 nucleotides: TGTGCCAGCAGCCCCTTTTCTAACTATGGCTACACCTTC. Translation: CASSPFSNYGYTF.

This clonotype was found a few times. This chain connects TRBV7-9 to TRBJ1-1; D call uncertain. The CDR3 loop spans 15 amino acids. Germline lookup yields CDR1 SEHNR and CDR2 FQNEAQ (reference sequence). The germline V and J ends were trimmed by 0 bases and 6 bases, with 14 bases remaining between them. The CDR3 DNA sequence: TGTGCCAGCAGCTTAGCGCCCTCAACGAGGGCTGAAGCTTTCTTT. This translates into CASSLAPSTRAEAFF.

This clonotype was recorded at least ten times. The chain carries TRBV3-1 and TRBJ2-3; tentatively, D is TRBD1 or TRBD2 (5 bases each). Deletions cut 4 bases from V and 6 bases from J, with 8 bases between. Germline V lookup: CDR1 LGHDT, CDR2 YNNKEL (reference sequence). The CDR3 has 12 residues. The CDR3 DNA reads as TGTGCCAGCAGCCCCTGGGGGGATACGCAGTATTTT. Protein sequence: CASSPWGDTQYF.

This clonotype appeared a few times. The V gene is TRBV10-3, the J gene TRBJ2-1; TRBD2 matches at 9 bases. Germline trimming cut 5 bases from V and 0 bases from J; bases unmatched to any gene: 8. Germline CDR1 ENHRY, CDR2 SYGVKD. The CDR3 runs 17 residues. The CDR3 nucleotides read TGTGCCATCAGTTCTAGCGGGGTCATGAGCTCCTACAATGAGCAGTTCTTC. Encoded protein: CAISSSGVMSSYNEQFF.